Each of the 3 T cell receptor beta chains below was sequenced from the same sample in a study of immune heterogeneity within non-small cell lung tumors. Bulk tumor genomic DNA, roughly 600 ng per sample, was the template. Far-apart biopsies, several per primary tumor, were taken during surgery. Their non-small cell lung cancer was newly diagnosed and untreated, and the patients underwent curative surgery. Multiplex PCR amplified the TCR beta CDR3 region. Its first round ran for approximately 11 cycles with 32 V and 13 J primers. From the multiplex PCR reads, TCRdb called clonotypes with MiXCR, one entry per CDR3 protein. The sample contains 4,000 to 5,000 distinct CDR3 sequences, around 35% of which appear only once. Sequencing was done on a sample of lung tumor tissue. The receptors here all came from a woman between 45 and 60 years old with non-small cell lung cancer.

This clonotype was counted a few times. The chain joins TRBV3-1 to TRBJ2-5; 8 bases are a match to TRBD2. This CDR3 has 16 residues. Germline V gene lookup returns CDR1 LGHDT and CDR2 YNNKEL (reference sequence). Trimming removed 0 bases from V and 3 bases from J; junction bases left unmatched: 6. In DNA form, the CDR3 reads TGTGCCAGCAGCCAAGATCTCGGGGGGGGAAAAGAGACCCAGTACTTC. It yields the protein CASSQDLGGGKETQYF.

As regards this clonotype: This may be a read error, as it is one base from a much larger clone. The chain uses TRBV7-9 and TRBJ1-5; unclear D gene. In germline, CDR1 is SEHNR, CDR2 FQNEAQ (reference sequence). CDR3 length: 16 residues. The CDR3 loop is CASSLEAGLENRPQHF. The CDR3 DNA reads TGTGCCAGCAGCTTAGAAGCGGGGTTGGAAAATCGGCCCCAGCATTTT.

Of note for this clonotype: It may be a read error: a sequence one base away is much more abundant. The V and J genes are TRBV10-3 and TRBJ2-7, with TRBD2 identical over 9 bases. The CDR3 length is 15 residues. Germline-derived CDR1 and CDR2 are ENHRY and SYGVKD. The CDR3 coding sequence is TGTGACACCATAGGGGGGGTAGCGGGAGTAAAAGAGCAGTACTTC. Translation: CDTIGGVAGVKEQYF.